One sample yielded the 26 T cell receptor beta chains listed below, sequenced in a study of early T cells in non-severe SARS-CoV-2 infection. TCRdb used MiXCR to reprocess the 5' RACE reads, holding one entry per CDR3 protein. The sample has just under 60,000 distinct CDR3 sequences; about 8.9% are singletons. The specimen sequenced was whole blood. The receptors here all came from an adult who was a healthcare worker with PCR-confirmed SARS-CoV-2 infection or an uninfected control (not recorded which).

This clonotype was seen a handful of times. The rearrangement joins TRBV29-1 to TRBJ1-1; D not certain. This CDR3 has 11 residues. CDR1 SQVTM and CDR2 ANQGSEA come from the germline V gene. V lost 0 bases to trimming and J lost 6 bases, with 5 bases between them. The CDR3, as DNA: TGCAGCGTTGAAGACATCTCTGAAGCTTTCTTT. The encoded protein is CSVEDISEAFF.

This clonotype was detected only a few times. The gene calls are TRBV6-5 and TRBJ2-7; 7 nucleotides match TRBD1. Germline V CDR1 and CDR2: MNHEY, SVGAGI. The CDR3 is 13 residues long. Trimming at V came to 6 bases and at J to 7 bases, leaving 9 bases not matched to a gene. DNA for the CDR3: TGTGCCAGCAGCCAGGGGGTGTGGATGGAGCAGTACTTC. Amino acids: CASSQGVWMEQYF.

The table lists this clonotype with a few counts. This chain links TRBV19 with TRBJ1-2; D gene uncertain. V dropped 8 bases and J dropped 4 bases, with 14 bases sitting between them. The germline V gene has CDR1 LNHDA and CDR2 SQIVND (reference sequence). The CDR3 has 13 residues. The CDR3 here is CASRPSGSYGYTF. The CDR3 nucleotides are TGTGCCAGTCGGCCTTCCGGCTCCTATGGCTACACCTTC.

The genes are TRBV5-1 and TRBJ2-5; the D is unclear. V lost 0 bases and J lost 2, with 8 bases in between. Germline CDR1 reads SGHRS; CDR2 reads YFSETQ. This CDR3 contains 14 residues. The chain's CDR3 is CASSLEGFQETQYF. The CDR3, as DNA: TGCGCCAGCAGCTTGGAGGGATTTCAAGAGACCCAGTACTTC.

This chain joins TRBV29-1 and TRBJ2-5; D is undetermined. The V gene's germline CDR1 is SQVTM and CDR2 ANQGSEA. V lost 4 bases to trimming and J lost 0 bases, with 6 bases between them. The CDR3 contains 12 residues. CDR3 protein: CSVVGNQETQYF. Here the CDR3 DNA reads TGCAGCGTTGTAGGGAACCAAGAGACCCAGTACTTC. Full variable domain (rest looked up from reference TRBV29-1 and TRBJ2-5): SAVISQKPSRDICQRGTSLTIQCQVDSQVTMMFWYRQQPGQSLTLIATANQGSEATYESGFVIDKFPISRPNLTFSTLTVSNMSPEDSSIYLCSVVGNQETQYFGPGTRLLVL.

The V gene is TRBV3-1, the J gene TRBJ2-7, with D perhaps given as TRBD1 or TRBD2 (5 bases each). Trimming pared 5 bases from V and 7 bases from J, leaving 24 bases between. The germline gives CDR1 LGHDT, CDR2 YNNKEL (reference sequence). This CDR3 is built from 16 residues. CDR3 sequence (DNA): TGTGCCAGCAGCTTCCGGACGACCCGGGGCCCGGGGGAGCAGTACTTC. As protein: CASSFRTTRGPGEQYF.

A word on this clonotype: A read error may explain this, as a much larger clone is one base away. This chain links TRBV6-5 with TRBJ2-6, with D possibly being TRBD1 (6 bases). V was pared by 7 bases and J by 1 base, with 14 bases between. The CDR3 length is 16 residues. Germline CDR1 is MNHEY and CDR2 is SVGAGI. In nucleotides, the CDR3 is TGTGCCAGCAAAAAACCCCAGGGGTCTGGGGCCAACGTCCTGACTTTC. It translates to CASKKPQGSGANVLTF.

This clonotype was observed a handful of times. The rearrangement links TRBV6-5 to TRBJ1-5; a possible D gene is TRBD1 (5 bases). This CDR3 region has 14 residues. Germline values: CDR1 MNHEY, CDR2 SVGAGI. Trimming took off 6 bases at V and 5 bases at J, with 14 bases between the two ends. In DNA form, the CDR3 reads TGTGCCAGCAGCCACACGTTGGGGGATCAGCCCCAGCATTTT. Its translation: CASSHTLGDQPQHF.

This clonotype was counted between two and nine times. This chain joins TRBV4-1 and TRBJ2-5; D might be TRBD2 (6 bases). The V gene lost 1 base and the J gene lost 0 bases, with 15 bases spanning the gap. CDR3 length: 17 amino acids. The germline CDR1 and CDR2 sequences are MGHRA and YSYEKL. The CDR3 coding sequence is TGCGCCAGCAGCCAAGTGGGTAGCGGAGGGAACCAAGAGACCCAGTACTTC. It specifies CASSQVGSGGNQETQYF.

This chain links TRBV16 with TRBJ2-3; D is undetermined. The ends were cut back, 2 bases at V and 3 bases at J, with 9 bases in the middle. CDR1 is KGHSY, CDR2 FQNENV, per germline. The CDR3 is 14 amino acids. The CDR3 DNA follows: TGTGCCAGCAGCCAAGGGCGGAGTACAGATACGCAGTATTTT. It codes for CASSQGRSTDTQYF.

This clonotype was seen at least ten times. This chain joins TRBV5-5 and TRBJ2-5; the D is unclear. Germline assignment: CDR1 SGHKS and CDR2 YYEKEE (reference sequence). CDR3 length: 14 residues. V shed 0 bases and J shed 4 bases, with 10 bases lying between them. The CDR3 DNA sequence: TGTGCCAGCAGCTTGGACCCGGGCGTAGAGACCCAGTACTTC. Translated: CASSLDPGVETQYF.

The chain uses TRBV29-1 and TRBJ2-3; D gene unclear. The CDR3 covers 11 residues. Trimming stripped 3 bases from V and 3 bases from J, with 4 bases between. Germline assignment: CDR1 SQVTM and CDR2 ANQGSEA. This CDR3 is CSVDSTDTQYF. The CDR3 DNA sequence: TGCAGCGTTGATTCGACAGATACGCAGTATTTT.

This clonotype was recorded many times. The chain uses TRBV25-1 and TRBJ2-2; D unclear. The germline V gene has CDR1 MGHDK and CDR2 SYGVNS. Trimming removed 6 bases from V and 10 bases from J, with 9 bases in between. The CDR3 loop spans 11 amino acids. CDR3 in amino acids: CASRSGKELFF. CDR3 bases: TGTGCCAGCAGGTCAGGAAAGGAGCTGTTTTTT.

The chain has TRBV12-3 or TRBV12-4 and TRBJ2-5, with a tentative D call TRBD2 (5 bases). The CDR3 contains 13 residues. Trimming left V 3 bases short and J 2 bases short, with 7 bases between. The CDR3: CASSFGLQETQYF. Here the CDR3 DNA reads TGTGCCAGCAGTTTCGGACTTCAAGAGACCCAGTACTTC.

This clonotype was found many times. V usage is TRBV20-1 and J usage is TRBJ2-5, with 10 bases lining up with TRBD2. There are 17 residues in the CDR3. Looked up from germline, CDR1 is DFQATT and CDR2 is SNEGSKA (reference sequence). Losses at the gene ends were 1 base for V and 2 bases for J; bases not matched to a gene: 10. The CDR3 DNA reads as TGCAGTGCTAGAGTGGGGGGGACGGGACTAGCGCAAGAGACCCAGTACTTC. Translated: CSARVGGTGLAQETQYF.

This clonotype was picked up a small number of times. This rearrangement joins TRBV9 to TRBJ2-7; possibly TRBD2 for D (5 bases). Germline CDR1 reads SGDLS; CDR2 reads YYNGEE. The CDR3 is 15 residues long. Trimming took 3 bases from V and 2 from J, leaving 15 bases between them. The CDR3 bases are TGTGCCAGCAGCGCCAGTCTCAGCGGCCCCTACGAGCAGTACTTC. Residues: CASSASLSGPYEQYF.

This clonotype has only a few counts. This chain uses TRBV6-2 or TRBV6-3 with TRBJ2-7; D is perhaps TRBD1 (6 bases). Deletions cut 3 bases from V and 4 bases from J, with 13 bases between. The CDR3 consists of 14 residues. Germline V gives CDR1 MNHEY, CDR2 SVGEGT. The CDR3 is CASSYSDSKYEQYF. DNA of the CDR3: TGTGCCAGCAGTTATTCGGACAGCAAGTACGAGCAGTACTTC.

This clonotype was picked up many times. V is TRBV30 and J is TRBJ1-6; D remains unclear. CDR3 length: 11 residues. Germline V gives CDR1 GTSNPN, CDR2 SVGIG (reference sequence). V lost 4 bases to trimming and J lost 9 bases, with 7 bases between them. The CDR3 DNA sequence: TGTGCCTGGACAAGTGGTTCACCCCTCCACTTT. Residues: CAWTSGSPLHF.

This clonotype was observed many times. At one end the junction does not follow the germline gene, possibly because of a read error. This sequence joins TRBV6-4 and TRBJ2-1; TRBD2 matches 7 bases. From germline, CDR1 is MRHNA and CDR2 SNTAGT. The CDR3 consists of 15 residues. This CDR3 reads CVSTRLAAKGNEQFF. CDR3 bases: TGTGTCAGCACCAGACTAGCTGCTAAGGGGAATGAGCAGTTCTTC.

V usage is TRBV4-2 and J usage is TRBJ2-4; D remains ambiguous. There are 9 residues in the CDR3. Trimming cost V 8 bases and J 8 bases, with 4 bases left between them. The germline V gene encodes CDR1 LGHNA and CDR2 YNFKEQ. The CDR3 here is CASPHIQYF. The DNA of the CDR3 is TGTGCCAGCCCCCACATTCAGTACTTC.

This clonotype was counted only a few times. The CDR3 nucleotides are TGCGCCAGCAGCTCGGATGACGTCCGGGGCAGGACTCATGGCTACACCTTC. This sequence encodes CASSSDDVRGRTHGYTF. This chain joins TRBV5-1 and TRBJ1-2, with a tentative D call TRBD1 (5 bases). Germline V gene sequence: CDR1 SGHRS, CDR2 YFSETQ. The CDR3 is made up of 17 amino acids. The ends were cut back, 3 bases at V and 6 bases at J, with 24 bases in the middle.

This clonotype occurred many times. The chain combines TRBV29-1 with TRBJ2-3; perhaps TRBD2 as D (6 bases). This CDR3 contains 14 residues. Germline values: CDR1 SQVTM, CDR2 ANQGSEA. Trimming stripped 3 bases from V and 2 bases from J, with 12 bases between. The CDR3 protein is CSVDYGGITDTQYF. In DNA, the CDR3 is TGCAGCGTTGACTATGGCGGGATCACAGATACGCAGTATTTT.

The chain joins TRBV11-2 to TRBJ2-1; the D gene is possibly TRBD2 (5 bases). CDR1 and CDR2 (germline): SGHAT, FQNNGV. The germline V and J ends were trimmed by 1 base and 5 bases, with 9 bases remaining between them. The CDR3 spans 14 residues. The CDR3 is CASSLVLAHNEQFF. CDR3 bases: TGTGCCAGCAGCTTAGTCCTAGCCCACAATGAGCAGTTCTTC.

The chain uses TRBV28 and TRBJ1-1; perhaps TRBD1 as D (5 bases). The CDR3 has 12 residues. Trimming removed 5 bases at V and 11 bases at J, with 15 bases between. The germline CDR1 and CDR2 sequences are MDHEN and SYDVKM. For the CDR3, the DNA is TGTGCCAGCAGTCGACACCAGGGTAATGCTTTCTTT. Translation gives CASSRHQGNAFF.

This clonotype has ten or more counts. The chain employs TRBV15 and TRBJ2-1, with TRBD2 matching 9 bases. This CDR3 has 17 amino acids. Germline V lookup: CDR1 LNHNV, CDR2 YYDKDF (reference sequence). V gave up 0 bases and J gave up 8 bases; unmatched junction bases: 11. The CDR3 is CATSREMVTSGIYEQFF. The CDR3 region has the DNA TGTGCCACCAGCAGAGAAATGGTGACTAGCGGTATTTATGAGCAGTTCTTC.

The rearrangement uses TRBV29-1 and TRBJ2-5; D possibly corresponds to TRBD2 (7 bases). The germline CDR1 and CDR2 sequences are SQVTM and ANQGSEA. The CDR3 covers 13 residues. Trimming pared 6 bases from V and 4 bases from J, leaving 15 bases between. The CDR3: CSVPGGPGETQYF. The CDR3 nucleotides are TGCAGCGTGCCCGGGGGGCCGGGAGAGACCCAGTACTTC.